This T cell receptor (beta chain) was identified during a study of blood T cell repertoires in COVID-19. Study summary: T cells, B-cell-depleted T cells, or PBMCs provided the cDNA or gDNA that served as material.

The V and J ends lost 8 bases and 2 bases respectively, with 16 bases between them. This CDR3 has 14 amino acids. Per the germline V gene, CDR1 is SNHLY and CDR2 is FYNNEI. TCRdb's table, derived via immunoSEQ multiplex PCR, lists solely in-frame clones and lacks some. The sample yields approximately 35,000 clones, 85% to 90% seen once. The sequenced sample consisted of peripheral blood. This TCR was recovered from a woman aged 70-85 years with active COVID-19. The J gene is TRBJ2-7, the V gene TRBV2; a possible D gene is TRBD1 (5 bases). The CDR3 here is CASWFQGTAYEQYF. Written as DNA, the CDR3 is TGTGCCAGCTGGTTCCAGGGTACAGCCTACGAGCAGTACTTC.